Each of the 20 T cell receptor beta chains below was sequenced from the same sample in a study of blood T cells in healthy people across ages. It was with a sample-barcoded 5' primer and a J-beta primer mix that a second PCR of about 6 to 12 cycles was run. TCRdb reprocessed the 5' RACE reads with MiXCR, giving one entry per CDR3 protein. The sample carries about 930,000 distinct CDR3 sequences, 25% to 30% recorded once. The sample also formed part of further work on T cells of mothers and their children.

The specimen sequenced was blood. The source of these receptors is a woman in her thirties or forties in good health.

The CDR3 DNA follows: TGTGCCAGCAGTTCCATCCGGGACCGAGGAGGCTACACCTTC. It codes for CASSSIRDRGGYTF. The gene calls are TRBV12-3 or TRBV12-4 and TRBJ1-2; D might be TRBD1 (5 bases). This CDR3 comprises 14 residues. The germline V and J ends were trimmed by 4 bases and 8 bases, with 17 bases remaining between them.

This clonotype was counted a few times. The chain joins TRBV6-4 to TRBJ1-2; no definite D call. The germline gives CDR1 MRHNA, CDR2 SNTAGT. The CDR3 extends over 14 amino acids. V dropped 4 bases and J dropped 3 bases, with 12 bases sitting between them. The CDR3 here is CASSAGPTDYGYTF. In DNA, the CDR3 is TGTGCCAGCAGTGCTGGACCGACTGACTATGGCTACACCTTC.

The chain couples TRBV6-5 to TRBJ2-1; no reliable D call. The ends were cut back, 10 bases at V and 9 bases at J, with 16 bases in the middle. The CDR3 is made up of 12 amino acids. Germline V gives CDR1 MNHEY, CDR2 SVGAGI. CDR3: CAIGPEIGEQFF. Here the CDR3 DNA reads TGTGCCATTGGGCCGGAGATCGGTGAGCAGTTCTTC.

The chain joins TRBV7-3 to TRBJ1-4, with D possibly matching TRBD1 (6 bases). Trimming stripped 2 bases from V and 5 bases from J, with 18 bases between. Germline V CDR1 and CDR2: SGHTA, FQGTGA. The CDR3 spans 17 residues. The DNA for the CDR3 is TGTGCCAGCAGCTTAGGTCAGGGCAGACAGGCAAATGAAAAACTGTTTTTT. The encoded protein is CASSLGQGRQANEKLFF.

In this sample, this clonotype turned up a few times. The J gene is TRBJ2-7, the V gene TRBV10-3; 10 bases match TRBD1. CDR3 length equals 15 residues. The V gene end was trimmed by 0 bases and the J gene end by 6 bases; junction bases not matched to a gene: 5. Germline-derived CDR1 and CDR2 are ENHRY and SYGVKD. This CDR3 is CAISESGTGASEQYF. The CDR3 DNA is TGTGCCATCAGTGAGTCTGGGACAGGGGCGAGCGAGCAGTACTTC.

This clonotype showed up many times. The CDR3 sequence is CASSDEDFTSTDTQYF. The CDR3 nucleotides are TGTGCCAGCAGCGACGAGGACTTTACTTCCACAGATACGCAGTATTTT. V usage is TRBV9 and J usage is TRBJ2-3; tentative D call: TRBD2 (5 bases). Germline V gene data show CDR1 as SGDLS and CDR2 as YYNGEE. This CDR3 comprises 16 residues. The V end lost 3 bases, the J end lost 2 bases, and 16 bases lay between the germline ends. Drawing the rest from reference TRBV9 and TRBJ2-3, the complete variable domain is DSGVTQTPKHLITATGQRVTLRCSPRSGDLSVYWYQQSLDQGLQFLIQYYNGEERAKGNILERFSAQQFPDLHSELNLSSLELGDSALYFCASSDEDFTSTDTQYFGPGTRLTVL.

This clonotype was detected once. This chain connects TRBV4-1 to TRBJ2-2, with unresolved D. Per the germline V gene, CDR1 is MGHRA and CDR2 is YSYEKL. Trimming pared 3 bases from V and 3 bases from J, leaving 2 bases between. The CDR3 runs to 12 residues. The CDR3 DNA reads as TGCGCCAGCAGCCATGACACCGGGGAGCTGTTTTTT. It encodes CASSHDTGELFF.

The genes are TRBV7-9 and TRBJ2-1; D not resolved. Trimming removed 4 bases from V and 6 bases from J, with 7 bases in between. Germline loops: CDR1 SEHNR, CDR2 FQNEAQ (reference sequence). The CDR3 loop spans 12 amino acids. CDR3 nucleotides: TGTGCCAGCAGCTCGAACTGCAATGAGCAGTTCTTC. Translating gives CASSSNCNEQFF.

The rearrangement joins TRBV20-1 to TRBJ1-5; D unresolved. The germline V gene has CDR1 DFQATT and CDR2 SNEGSKA (reference sequence). Trimming removed 0 bases at V and 2 bases at J, with 20 bases between. The CDR3 spans 18 residues. CDR3 region: CSARDSGLTLRGNQPQHF. CDR3 coding DNA: TGCAGTGCTAGAGATTCGGGCCTTACCTTGAGGGGCAATCAGCCCCAGCATTTT.

This chain connects TRBV12-3 or TRBV12-4 to TRBJ1-2; D not certain. Trimming left V 2 bases short and J 6 bases short, with 19 bases between. The CDR3 covers 16 residues. CDR3 sequence (DNA): TGTGCCAGCAGTTTACCGGGGTCAGCCTTTTTTAATGGCTACACCTTC. Translating it yields CASSLPGSAFFNGYTF.

This clonotype was recorded a few times. Mismatch with germline at one junction end may stem from a read error. The chain employs TRBV7-9 and TRBJ1-4, with 10 positions matching TRBD1. In germline, CDR1 is SEHNR, CDR2 FQNEAQ (reference sequence). This CDR3 region has 15 residues. CDR3 nucleotides: TGTGCCAGCAGCCCCGACAGGGGGCTCGGGGAAAGACTGTTTTTT. Translated: CASSPDRGLGERLFF. Using reference TRBV7-9 and TRBJ1-4 for the parts outside the CDR3, the full variable domain is DTGVSQNPRHKITKRGQNVTFRCDPISEHNRLYWYRQTLGQGPEFLTYFQNEAQLEKSRLLSDRFSAERPKGSFSTLEIQRTEQGDSAMYLCASSPDRGLGERLFFGSGTQLSVL.

The CDR3 DNA sequence: TGTGCCAGTAATCAGGGGAACACTGAAGCTTTCTTT. Its protein product is CASNQGNTEAFF. The chain has TRBV19 and TRBJ1-1; D is perhaps TRBD1 (5 bases). CDR1 is LNHDA and CDR2 is SQIVND in the germline V gene (reference sequence). The CDR3 covers 12 residues. Trimming shortened V by 7 bases and J by 1 base, and 7 bases separated the two germline ends. Full variable domain (rest looked up from reference TRBV19 and TRBJ1-1): DGGITQSPKYLFRKEGQNVTLSCEQNLNHDAMYWYRQDPGQGLRLIYYSQIVNDFQKGDIAEGYSVSREKKESFPLTVTSAQKNPTAFYLCASNQGNTEAFFGQGTRLTVV.

The chain carries TRBV6-5 and TRBJ2-7; a weak D match, TRBD1 (5 bases). The V gene lost 1 base and the J gene lost 7 bases, with 20 bases spanning the gap. This CDR3 has 16 amino acids. Germline-derived CDR1 and CDR2 are MNHEY and SVGAGI. The CDR3 protein is CASSYYSWVSAGEQYF. The CDR3 nucleotides read TGTGCCAGCAGTTACTATTCGTGGGTGTCCGCAGGGGAGCAGTACTTC.

In the case of this clonotype: Since a much larger clone is just one base distant, this may be a read error. V and J are TRBV10-3 and TRBJ2-1, with D unresolved. Germline V gene lookup returns CDR1 ENHRY and CDR2 SYGVKD. The CDR3 has 15 residues. In DNA, the CDR3 is TGTGTCATCAGAGCATCTAGTAGCTCCTACAATGAGCAGTTCTTC. The encoded protein is CVIRASSSSYNEQFF.

This rearrangement joins TRBV7-2 to TRBJ2-7; 9 nucleotides match TRBD1. From germline, CDR1 is SGHTA and CDR2 FQGNSA. V was clipped by 8 bases and J by 3 bases; unmatched bases: 11. There are 15 residues in the CDR3. Here the CDR3 reads CASGNWETGGYEQYF. CDR3 coding DNA: TGTGCCAGCGGAAACTGGGAGACAGGGGGCTACGAGCAGTACTTC.

DNA of the CDR3: TGCGCCAGCAGCCAAGCAAAACAGGGGGCTAGTCGCTACACCTTC. Its translation: CASSQAKQGASRYTF. V usage is TRBV4-3 and J usage is TRBJ1-2; 9 nucleotides line up with TRBD1. The V and J ends lost 1 base and 9 bases, in that order; junction bases with no gene match: 9. This CDR3 is 15 amino acids long. Germline V gene data show CDR1 as LGHNA and CDR2 as YSLEER.

V usage is TRBV7-2 and J usage is TRBJ2-2; 7 nucleotides align to TRBD2. Germline trimming cut 3 bases from V and 4 bases from J; bases unmatched to any gene: 8. CDR3 length: 16 amino acids. Germline V gene lookup returns CDR1 SGHTA and CDR2 FQGNSA. The chain's CDR3 is CASSFSSGGTTGELFF. The CDR3 nucleotides read TGTGCCAGCAGCTTTTCTTCGGGGGGAACCACCGGGGAGCTGTTTTTT.

This clonotype has only one observation. This may stem from a read error, because a much larger clone lies one nucleotide away. Here the CDR3 reads CASSLVPSGGGYNEQYF. The CDR3 DNA follows: TGTGCCAGCAGCTTAGTCCCTAGCGGGGGAGGTTATAATGAGCAGTACTTC. This chain connects TRBV7-2 to TRBJ2-1, with 10 bases fitting TRBD2. The end of the DNA aligns better with TRBJ2-7, so the J call may be wrong. Germline values: CDR1 SGHTA, CDR2 FQGNSA. CDR3 length: 17 amino acids.

The J gene is TRBJ2-4, the V gene TRBV10-3; weak D call: TRBD1 (7 bases). Per germline, CDR1 ENHRY and CDR2 SYGVKD. The CDR3 covers 16 residues. V was pared by 2 bases and J by 2 bases, with 13 bases between. The CDR3 is CAISEAGGHTKNIQYF. The CDR3 nucleotides read TGTGCCATCAGTGAGGCAGGGGGGCATACCAAAAACATTCAGTACTTC.

This clonotype was counted ten times or more. The chain carries TRBV6-5 and TRBJ1-1, with 7 bases fitting TRBD1. J was trimmed by 5 bases and V by 6 bases; bases with no gene match: 6. This CDR3 contains 13 residues. Germline V gene sequence: CDR1 MNHEY, CDR2 SVGAGI. The CDR3: CASSIPGGTEAFF. CDR3 sequence (DNA): TGTGCCAGCAGCATCCCAGGGGGTACTGAAGCTTTCTTT.